This T cell receptor (beta chain) was obtained from a study of blood T cell repertoires in COVID-19. Study details: Samples came from the United States, Italy and Spain, spanning acute and convalescent COVID-19. T cells, B-cell-depleted T cells, or PBMCs supplied cDNA or gDNA.

The germline CDR1 and CDR2 sequences are GTSNPN and SVGIG (reference sequence). The CDR3 runs to 15 residues. V was pared by 7 bases and J by 0 bases, with 16 bases between. Per the study methods: Amplification from reference gene primers served as the basis for estimated nucleated cell counts. Sequencing was performed with immunoSEQ multiplex PCR; in TCRdb, only in-frame clones are kept and a portion is missing. Clone size and the V and J calls come from that table; the DNA yielded D and trimming. Altogether tens of thousands of clones are present, under 95% being singletons, with the ten largest covering 4.5% to 6%.

The receptor comes from a woman aged 55 to 70 with active COVID-19. The chain employs TRBV30 and TRBJ1-3; D perhaps matches TRBD1 (5 bases). The sequencing sample was made of peripheral blood. The CDR3 DNA is TGTGCCTCCAACCCTACGGGGGTCTCTGGAAACACCATATATTTT. Amino acids: CASNPTGVSGNTIYF. Looking up the rest from reference TRBV30 and TRBJ1-3 gives the full variable domain: SQTIHQWPATLVQPVGSPLSLECTVEGTSNPNLYWYRQAAGRGLQLLFYSVGIGQISSEVPQNLSASRPQDRQFILSSKKLLLSDSGFYLCASNPTGVSGNTIYFGEGSWLTVV.